The TCR beta chain under discussion was sequenced for a study of cytomegalovirus exposure and HLA in healthy donors. Study-level findings and limits: Researchers reported that three CMV-associated chains were confirmed in vitro as CMV antigen-specific. A later analysis linked a missense variant in DCLRE1C to the trimming of TCR beta V and J genes.

Points on this clone: What it recognizes is unknown.

In the PCR, 60 Vbeta and 13 Jbeta primers were used. Clones were read by immunoSEQ multiplex PCR, and TCRdb kept only the in-frame ones, dropping some. The sample holds around 200,000 clones, approximately 65% seen once. The sequenced material came from PBMCs. The source is a man aged 35 to 55 in good health and CMV-seronegative.

This chain's CDR3 is CASREGASKEQFF. Here the CDR3 DNA reads TGTGCCAGCAGGGAAGGGGCCTCAAAGGAGCAGTTCTTC. The chain uses TRBV25-1 and TRBJ2-1; maybe TRBD1 (5 bases). V dropped 6 bases and J dropped 10 bases, with 16 bases sitting between them. CDR1 is MGHDK and CDR2 is SYGVNS in the germline V gene. The CDR3 totals 13 residues. The full variable domain, completed using reference TRBV25-1 and TRBJ2-1, is EADIYQTPRYLVIGTGKKITLECSQTMGHDKMYWYQQDPGMELHLIHYSYGVNSTEKGDLSSESTVSRIRTEHFPLTLESARPSHTSQYLCASREGASKEQFFGPGTRLTVL.